This TCR beta chain was observed in a study of T cells in Graves' hyperthyroidism and ophthalmopathy. Study-wide results and caveats: Most clonotypes that expanded in the thyroid above 0.001 also showed up in blood.

Amplification of TCR beta CDR3 regions was performed using RNA transcripts as template. The TCR CDR3 was amplified in a first-round RT-PCR using the HTBI primer set. TCRdb used MiXCR to reprocess the multiplex PCR reads, holding one entry per CDR3 protein. The sample records 280,000 or so distinct CDR3 sequences, around a quarter being singletons. The germline V gene encodes CDR1 KGHSH and CDR2 LQKENI. The CDR3 runs 14 residues. V lost 6 bases, J lost 5 bases, and 7 bases stayed unmatched. In its sample, this clonotype was seen many times. Its target is unknown. V gene TRBV18 combines with J gene TRBJ1-5; 7 bases match TRBD1. The sample taken for sequencing was blood. The source of this sequence is a man aged 40-55 years with Graves' hyperthyroidism that later progressed to Graves' ophthalmopathy. The CDR3 nucleotides are TGTGCCAGCTCGTCGACAGGGACCGATCAGCCCCAGCATTTT. This translates into CASSSTGTDQPQHF.